A selection of T cell receptor beta chains follows, all from one sample in a study of cytomegalovirus exposure and HLA in healthy donors. Only in-frame clones appear in the TCRdb table, and some are missing; sequencing was by immunoSEQ multiplex PCR. The sample has about 190,000 clones, 75% to 80% seen once. Material: PBMCs. The receptor set was obtained from a woman in her twenties or thirties in good health and CMV-seropositive. Both conserved end residues are part of each CDR3. D genes are given only for firm matches. Clone size is shown for a subset of rows, as once, few, many or a class of expanded clone.

CDR3 length,J gene,D gene,V gene,clone size,CDR3 protein,CDR3 DNA
13,TRBJ1-2,TRBD1,TRBV5-4,NA,CASSLTGEGGYTF,TGTGCCAGCAGCCTAACAGGGGAAGGTGGCTACACCTTC
16,TRBJ1-1,TRBD1,TRBV30,NA,CAWWGGTGWSRTEAFF,TGTGCCTGGTGGGGTGGGACAGGGTGGTCCCGCACTGAAGCTTTCTTT
12,TRBJ2-7,NA,TRBV30,NA,CAWSRPPGEQYF,TGTGCCTGGAGCAGGCCCCCAGGCGAGCAGTACTTC
13,TRBJ1-1,NA,TRBV7-9,NA,CASSLQGTTEAFF,TGTGCCAGCAGCCTCCAGGGTACCACTGAAGCTTTCTTT
15,TRBJ2-5,TRBD2,TRBV7-2,NA,CASSPRGSGGETQYF,TGTGCCAGCAGCCCACGGGGTAGCGGGGGGGAGACCCAGTACTTC
13,TRBJ1-6,NA,TRBV18,NA,CASSQTVNSPLHF,TGTGCCAGCTCGCAGACAGTTAATTCCCCCCTCCACTTT
15,TRBJ2-5,TRBD2,TRBV4-2,NA,CASSPRLAGGETQYF,TGTGCCAGCAGCCCACGACTAGCGGGAGGAGAGACCCAGTACTTC
17,TRBJ2-1,NA,TRBV7-3,NA,CASSSNPPGTGYNEQFF,TGTGCCAGCAGCTCGAACCCTCCCGGGACTGGCTACAATGAGCAGTTCTTC
14,TRBJ2-3,TRBD1,TRBV27,once,CASRQGQGANTQYF,TGTGCCAGCAGACAGGGACAGGGGGCAAATACGCAGTATTTT
16,TRBJ2-1,TRBD2,TRBV6-6,NA,CASSYGSGVSYNEQFF,TGTGCCAGCAGTTACGGTAGCGGGGTATCCTACAATGAGCAGTTCTTC
15,TRBJ1-2,NA,TRBV10-3,few,CAISRTGSLEYGYTF,TGTGCCATCAGTCGAACAGGCTCGCTGGAGTATGGCTACACCTTC
13,TRBJ2-7,NA,TRBV5-6,NA,CASFKETAYEQYF,TGTGCCAGCTTTAAGGAGACGGCCTACGAGCAGTACTTC
13,TRBJ2-2,NA,TRBV11-3,NA,CASSLIRDGELFF,TGTGCCAGCAGCTTAATTCGGGACGGGGAGCTGTTTTTT
15,TRBJ2-5,TRBD1,TRBV6-5,NA,CASRTTGVLYETQYF,TGTGCCAGCAGGACGACAGGGGTATTGTATGAGACCCAGTACTTC
15,TRBJ2-7,NA,TRBV6-1,NA,CASSEADSILYEQYF,TGTGCCAGCAGTGAAGCCGACTCCATACTCTACGAGCAGTACTTC
15,TRBJ2-7,TRBD2,TRBV2,NA,CASRSLGLAGDEQYF,TGTGCCAGCAGATCATTGGGACTAGCGGGAGACGAGCAGTACTTC
14,TRBJ2-7,NA,TRBV7-2,once,CASSPPDRPFEQYF,TGTGCCAGCAGCCCACCGGACAGACCATTCGAGCAGTACTTC
12,TRBJ1-2,NA,TRBV6-5,NA,CASRTHNSGYTF,TGTGCCAGCAGGACTCACAATAGTGGCTACACCTTC
14,TRBJ1-1,TRBD1,TRBV6-5,NA,CASSSTGRNTEAFF,TGTGCCAGCAGTTCGACAGGGAGGAACACTGAAGCTTTCTTT
15,TRBJ2-3,NA,TRBV6-4,once,CASSEGVSRTDTQYF,TGTGCCAGCAGTGAAGGGGTCTCTCGGACAGATACGCAGTATTTT
15,TRBJ2-7,TRBD2,TRBV2,NA,CASIVPAGGPYEQYF,TGTGCCAGCATAGTACCAGCGGGAGGGCCCTACGAGCAGTACTTC
15,TRBJ2-7,NA,TRBV6-5,NA,CASRSGQRSSYEQYF,TGTGCCAGCAGGTCCGGACAGAGGAGCTCCTACGAGCAGTACTTC
14,TRBJ1-1,TRBD1,TRBV28,NA,CASSSPGQASEAFF,TGTGCCAGCAGTTCCCCGGGACAGGCTTCTGAAGCTTTCTTT
16,TRBJ2-1,TRBD2,TRBV19,NA,CASSILRTSGLNEQFF,TGTGCCAGTAGTATCCTTAGGACTAGCGGCCTCAATGAGCAGTTCTTC
15,TRBJ2-7,TRBD1,TRBV6-5,NA,CASSYSGTGDYEQYF,TGTGCCAGCAGTTACTCGGGGACAGGAGACTACGAGCAGTACTTC
10,TRBJ1-1,TRBD1,TRBV29-1,NA,CSQGGQKAFF,TGCAGCCAAGGGGGACAGAAAGCTTTCTTT
19,TRBJ2-7,TRBD2,TRBV7-8,NA,CASSLARSSGRSSSYEQYF,TGTGCCAGCAGCTTAGCTCGGAGTAGCGGGAGATCGAGCTCCTACGAGCAGTACTTC
17,TRBJ2-7,NA,TRBV7-9,NA,CASSLSPRGRSSYEQYF,TGTGCCAGCAGCTTATCCCCCCGCGGCAGAAGCTCCTACGAGCAGTACTTC